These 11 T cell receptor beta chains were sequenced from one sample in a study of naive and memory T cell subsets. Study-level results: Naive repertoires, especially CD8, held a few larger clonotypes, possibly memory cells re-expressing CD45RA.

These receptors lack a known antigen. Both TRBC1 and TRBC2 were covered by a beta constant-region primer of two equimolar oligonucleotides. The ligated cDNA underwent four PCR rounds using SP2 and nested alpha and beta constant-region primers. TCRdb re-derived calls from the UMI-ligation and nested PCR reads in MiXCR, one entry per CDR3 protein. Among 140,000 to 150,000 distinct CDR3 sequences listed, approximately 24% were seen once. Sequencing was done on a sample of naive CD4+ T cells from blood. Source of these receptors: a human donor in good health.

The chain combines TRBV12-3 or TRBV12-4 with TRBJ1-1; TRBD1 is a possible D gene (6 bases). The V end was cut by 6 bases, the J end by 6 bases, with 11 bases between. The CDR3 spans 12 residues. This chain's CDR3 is CASSRTAPEAFF. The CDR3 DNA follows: TGTGCCAGCAGCCGGACAGCGCCTGAAGCTTTCTTT.

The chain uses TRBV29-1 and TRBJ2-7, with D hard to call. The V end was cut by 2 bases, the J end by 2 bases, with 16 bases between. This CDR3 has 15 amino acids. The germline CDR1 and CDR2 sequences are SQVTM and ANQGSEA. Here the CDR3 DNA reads TGCAGCGTTGAAAGTGGCCAGGATTCCCCCTACGAGCAGTACTTC. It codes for CSVESGQDSPYEQYF.

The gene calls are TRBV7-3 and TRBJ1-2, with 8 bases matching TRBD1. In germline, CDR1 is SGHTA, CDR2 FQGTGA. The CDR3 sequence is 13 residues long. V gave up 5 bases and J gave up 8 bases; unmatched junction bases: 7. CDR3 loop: CASSPSDRGGYTF. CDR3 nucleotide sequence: TGTGCCAGCAGCCCATCTGACAGGGGCGGCTACACCTTC. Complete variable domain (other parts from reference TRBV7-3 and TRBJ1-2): GAGVSQTPSNKVTEKGKYVELRCDPISGHTALYWYRQSLGQGPEFLIYFQGTGAADDSGLPNDRFFAVRPEGSVSTLKIQRTERGDSAVYLCASSPSDRGGYTFGSGTRLTVV.

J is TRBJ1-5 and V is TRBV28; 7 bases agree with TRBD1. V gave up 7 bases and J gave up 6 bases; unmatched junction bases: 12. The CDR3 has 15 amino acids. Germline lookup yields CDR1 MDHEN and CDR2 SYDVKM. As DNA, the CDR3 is TGTGCCAGCACCGGATCAGGGGGTGTTACTCAGCCCCAGCATTTT. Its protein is CASTGSGGVTQPQHF.

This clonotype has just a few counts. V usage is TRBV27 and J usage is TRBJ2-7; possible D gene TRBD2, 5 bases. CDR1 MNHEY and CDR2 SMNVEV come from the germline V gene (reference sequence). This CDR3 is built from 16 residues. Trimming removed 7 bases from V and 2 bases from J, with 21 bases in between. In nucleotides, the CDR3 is TGTGCCAGCACCCAATACCCCGGGGTCCCTCCCTACGAGCAGTACTTC. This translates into CASTQYPGVPPYEQYF.

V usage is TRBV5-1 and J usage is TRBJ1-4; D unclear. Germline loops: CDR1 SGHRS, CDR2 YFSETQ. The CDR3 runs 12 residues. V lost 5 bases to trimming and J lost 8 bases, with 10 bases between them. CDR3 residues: CASSTDGEKLFF. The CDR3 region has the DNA TGCGCCAGCAGTACAGACGGGGAAAAACTGTTTTTT.

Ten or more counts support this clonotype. Written as DNA, the CDR3 is TGTGCCAGCAGCCCCTCGAGGGCAAGGAGCAATCAGCCCCAGCATTTT. Translation gives CASSPSRARSNQPQHF. This chain joins TRBV12-3 or TRBV12-4 and TRBJ1-5; D remains ambiguous. This CDR3 contains 16 residues. Trimming removed 6 bases from V and 1 base from J, with 16 bases in between.

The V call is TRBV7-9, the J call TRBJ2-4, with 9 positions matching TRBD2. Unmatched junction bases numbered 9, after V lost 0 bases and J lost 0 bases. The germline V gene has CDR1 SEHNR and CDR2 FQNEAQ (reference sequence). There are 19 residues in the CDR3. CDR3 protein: CASSLAVSQRGEAKNIQYF. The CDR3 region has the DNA TGTGCCAGCAGCTTAGCAGTGTCCCAGCGGGGGGAAGCCAAAAACATTCAGTACTTC.

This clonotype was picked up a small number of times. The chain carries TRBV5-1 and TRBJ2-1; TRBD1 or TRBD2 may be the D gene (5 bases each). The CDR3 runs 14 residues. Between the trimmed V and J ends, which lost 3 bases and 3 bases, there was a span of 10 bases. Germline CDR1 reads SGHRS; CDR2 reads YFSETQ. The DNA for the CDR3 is TGCGCCAGCAGCTCGAGGGACGGCTACAATGAGCAGTTCTTC. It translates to CASSSRDGYNEQFF.

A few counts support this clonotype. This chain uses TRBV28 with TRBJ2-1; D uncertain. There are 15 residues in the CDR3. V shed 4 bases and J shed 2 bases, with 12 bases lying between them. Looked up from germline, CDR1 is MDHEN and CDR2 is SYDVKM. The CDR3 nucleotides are TGTGCCAGCAGTTCCCAGAGTCCTACCTACAATGAGCAGTTCTTC. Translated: CASSSQSPTYNEQFF.

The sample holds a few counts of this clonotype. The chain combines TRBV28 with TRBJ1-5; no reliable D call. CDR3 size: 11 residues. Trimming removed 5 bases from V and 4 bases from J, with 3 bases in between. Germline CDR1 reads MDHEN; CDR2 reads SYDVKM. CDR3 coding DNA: TGTGCCAGCAGTCCAAATCAGCCCCAGCATTTT. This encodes CASSPNQPQHF.